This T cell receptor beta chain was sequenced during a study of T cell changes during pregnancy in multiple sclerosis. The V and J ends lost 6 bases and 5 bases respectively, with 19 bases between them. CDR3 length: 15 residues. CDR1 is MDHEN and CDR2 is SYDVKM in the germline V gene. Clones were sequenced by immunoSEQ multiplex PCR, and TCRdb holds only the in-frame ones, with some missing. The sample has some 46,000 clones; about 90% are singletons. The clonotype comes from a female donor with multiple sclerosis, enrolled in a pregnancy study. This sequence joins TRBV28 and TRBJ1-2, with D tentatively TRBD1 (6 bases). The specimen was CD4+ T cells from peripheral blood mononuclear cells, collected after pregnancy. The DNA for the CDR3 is TGTGCCAGCAGAGGGGGTCCTATAAGAATATATGGCTACACCTTC. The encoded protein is CASRGGPIRIYGYTF.